The present T cell receptor (beta chain) was sequenced within a study of blood T cell repertoires in COVID-19. Study as a whole: Some COVID-19 samples were acute and others convalescent; all came from the United States, Italy and Spain.

Clones were read by immunoSEQ multiplex PCR, and TCRdb kept only the in-frame ones, dropping some. The table shows about 220,000 clones, with around 83% occurring only once. Participant age was roughly 18 to 95 years, and participants resided in fewer than 30 US areas. Participants were placed into cohorts based on the clinical history they reported. CDR3 length: 13 amino acids. CDR1 is LGHDT and CDR2 is YNNKEL in the germline V gene (reference sequence). The germline V and J ends were trimmed by 0 bases and 8 bases, with 10 bases remaining between them. The V and J genes are TRBV3-1 (or the pseudogene TRBV3-2) and TRBJ1-2; D unresolved. This clonotype originated in a woman between 40 and 50 years old who had recovered from COVID-19. Sequencing was done on a sample of PBMCs or T cells enriched from blood (not recorded which). The CDR3: CASSQEIGSGYTF. For the CDR3, the DNA is TGTGCCAGCAGCCAAGAGATCGGGTCCGGCTACACCTTC.